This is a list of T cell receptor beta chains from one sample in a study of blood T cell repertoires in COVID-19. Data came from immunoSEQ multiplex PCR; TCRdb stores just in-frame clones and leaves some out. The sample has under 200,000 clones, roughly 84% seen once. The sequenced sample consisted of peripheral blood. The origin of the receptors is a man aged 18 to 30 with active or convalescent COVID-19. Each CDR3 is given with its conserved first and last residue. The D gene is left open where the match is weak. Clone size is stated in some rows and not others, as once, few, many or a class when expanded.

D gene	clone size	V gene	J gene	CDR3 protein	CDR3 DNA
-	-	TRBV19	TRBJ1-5	CASSPGVSNQPQHF	TGTGCCAGTAGCCCGGGAGTTTCTAATCAGCCCCAGCATTTT
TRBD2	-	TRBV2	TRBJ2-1	CASSVGGRNGFF	TGTGCCAGCAGTGTCGGCGGGAGAAATGGGTTCTTC
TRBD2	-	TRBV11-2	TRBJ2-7	CASSLELAGGYEQYF	TGTGCCAGCAGCTTAGAACTAGCGGGGGGCTACGAGCAGTACTTC
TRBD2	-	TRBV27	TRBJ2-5	CASSLRASGSQTQYF	TGTGCCAGCAGTTTACGGGCTAGCGGGAGTCAGACCCAGTACTTC
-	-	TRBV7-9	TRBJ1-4	CASSLQGPNEKLFF	TGTGCCAGCAGCTTACAGGGGCCTAATGAAAAACTGTTTTTT
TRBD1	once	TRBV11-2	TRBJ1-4	CASSSTGANEKLFF	TGTGCCAGCAGCTCCACAGGGGCTAATGAAAAACTGTTTTTT
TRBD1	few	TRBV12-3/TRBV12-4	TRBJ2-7	CASSVDRAGEQYF	TGTGCCAGCAGTGTAGACAGGGCAGGCGAGCAGTACTTC
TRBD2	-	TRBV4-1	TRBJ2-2	CASSPESTSGGELFF	TGCGCCAGCAGCCCTGAATCTACTAGCGGAGGGGAGCTGTTTTTT
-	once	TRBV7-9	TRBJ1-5	CASSPTGGQPQHF	TGTGCCAGCAGCCCCACGGGAGGTCAGCCCCAGCATTTT
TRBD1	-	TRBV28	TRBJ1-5	CASSHRGLSSQPQHF	TGTGCCAGCAGTCACAGGGGGCTCTCGAGTCAGCCCCAGCATTTT
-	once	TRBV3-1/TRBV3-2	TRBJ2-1	CASSHARRARSYNEQFF	TGTGCCAGCAGCCACGCACGCCGAGCGAGATCCTACAATGAGCAGTTCTTC
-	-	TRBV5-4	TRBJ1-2	CASSPPPPDRSYGYTF	TGTGCCAGCAGCCCTCCCCCCCCAGATCGGAGCTATGGCTACACCTTC
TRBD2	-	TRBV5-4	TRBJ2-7	CASSGTRGSYEQYF	TGTGCCAGCTCCGGGACTAGAGGCTCCTACGAGCAGTACTTC
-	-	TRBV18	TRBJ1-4	CASSPDLYRLFF	TGTGCCAGCTCACCAGACCTTTACAGGCTGTTTTTT
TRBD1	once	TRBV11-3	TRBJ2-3	CASSLKPPGQTTDTQYF	TGTGCCAGCAGCCTGAAACCTCCGGGACAGACCACAGATACGCAGTATTTT
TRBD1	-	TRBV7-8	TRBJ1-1	CASSLAVGRGVNTEAFF	TGTGCCAGCAGCTTAGCTGTAGGCAGGGGGGTGAACACTGAAGCTTTCTTT
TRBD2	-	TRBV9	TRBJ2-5	CASSVVSGGPQETQYF	TGTGCCAGCAGCGTAGTCAGCGGGGGGCCCCAAGAGACCCAGTACTTC
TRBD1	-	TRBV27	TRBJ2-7	CASSPLDRPYEQYF	TGTGCCAGCAGTCCCCTGGACAGGCCCTACGAGCAGTACTTC
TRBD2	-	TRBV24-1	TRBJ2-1	CATSEVAGGSYNEQFF	TGTGCCACCAGTGAAGTGGCGGGGGGCTCCTACAATGAGCAGTTCTTC
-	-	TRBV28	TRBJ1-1	CASNYRWYTEAFF	TGTGCCAGCAATTACAGGTGGTACACTGAAGCTTTCTTT
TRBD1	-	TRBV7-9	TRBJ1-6	CASSTGTGQNSPLHF	TGTGCCAGCAGCACCGGGACAGGTCAAAATTCACCCCTCCACTTT
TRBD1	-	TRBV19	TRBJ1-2	CASSTLGKGGRGYTF	TGTGCCAGTAGTACCCTAGGGAAAGGGGGCCGTGGCTACACCTTC